The 23 T cell receptor beta chains given below trace back to one sample, sequenced in a study of vaccination and CD4 T cells after COVID-19. The study sequenced cultured CD4+ T cell DNA using the Oncomine TCR Beta short-read assay. One entry per CDR3 protein results from TCRdb running MiXCR on the PCR reads. The profile shows some 17,000 distinct CDR3 sequences, around 58% of them singletons. Documented treatment: roughly 10-day PBMC culture with coronavirus spike peptide pools or control peptides (ViraFEST assay). Their antigens remain unidentified. Material for sequencing was CD4+ T cells from blood, cultured in vitro. Every receptor here comes from a human donor who had recovered from COVID-19.

The chain has TRBV27 and TRBJ1-6; 8 bases align to TRBD1. Germline V CDR1 and CDR2: MNHEY, SMNVEV (reference sequence). CDR3 length equals 14 residues. V lost 6 bases, J lost 10 bases, and 8 bases stayed unmatched. The CDR3 nucleotides read TGTGCCAGCAGGTACCGGGACAGGCTGTCACCCCTCCACTTT. This codes for CASRYRDRLSPLHF.

This chain's CDR3 is CASSLVTGELFF. The CDR3 nucleotides read TGTGCCAGCAGTCTAGTCACCGGGGAGCTGTTTTTT. The chain employs TRBV11-2 and TRBJ2-2; no firm D call. The CDR3 has 12 amino acids. CDR1 SGHAT and CDR2 FQNNGV come from the germline V gene. V was clipped by 6 bases and J by 4 bases, with 6 bases between them.

The genes are TRBV20-1 and TRBJ1-1; D is uncertain. Germline CDR1 is DFQATT and CDR2 is SNEGSKA (reference sequence). Trimming removed 2 bases at V and 2 bases at J, with 0 bases between. This CDR3 has 10 residues. The CDR3 nucleotides read TGCAGTGCTAGAAACACTGAAGCTTTCTTT. Translation: CSARNTEAFF.

This clonotype occurred a few times. The gene calls are TRBV6-1 and TRBJ1-1; 7 bases are shared with TRBD1. The V and J ends lost 8 bases and 3 bases, in that order; junction bases with no gene match: 6. The CDR3 sequence is 13 residues long. Per the germline V gene, CDR1 is MNHNS and CDR2 is SASEGT. Here the CDR3 reads CASGDRVHTEAFF. The CDR3 nucleotides read TGTGCCAGCGGAGACAGGGTTCACACTGAAGCTTTCTTT.

CDR3 region: CASSLSGVGYTF. The DNA of the CDR3 is TGTGCCAGCAGTTTAAGTGGGGTTGGCTACACCTTC. The rearrangement links TRBV28 to TRBJ1-2, with D uncertain. This CDR3 comprises 12 residues. The V gene's germline CDR1 is MDHEN and CDR2 SYDVKM. Trimming cost V 2 bases and J 7 bases, with 8 bases left between them.

This rearrangement joins TRBV7-9 to TRBJ1-1; maybe TRBD1 (5 bases). Germline V gene lookup returns CDR1 SEHNR and CDR2 FQNEAQ (reference sequence). With 1 base removed from V and 6 bases from J, the gap between germline ends came to 15 bases. The CDR3 loop spans 15 amino acids. The CDR3 here is CASSLVNARDSEAFF. In DNA form, the CDR3 reads TGTGCCAGCAGCTTAGTGAATGCCAGGGACTCTGAAGCTTTCTTT.

This clonotype was found a few times. V usage is TRBV27 and J usage is TRBJ2-3; TRBD1 agrees at 10 bases. The V segment lost 5 bases and the J segment 0 bases; nucleotides outside the gene matches: 8. The CDR3 has 17 amino acids. CDR1 and CDR2 from the germline V gene are MNHEY and SMNVEV (reference sequence). CDR3 loop: CASSPWTGGPSTDTQYF. CDR3 nucleotide sequence: TGTGCCAGCAGTCCCTGGACAGGGGGGCCAAGCACAGATACGCAGTATTTT.

This clonotype was counted only a few times. The chain joins TRBV20-1 to TRBJ1-1; TRBD1 agrees at 8 bases. CDR3 length equals 20 residues. Germline V lookup: CDR1 DFQATT, CDR2 SNEGSKA (reference sequence). V shed 4 bases, J shed 0 bases, and the junction held 22 bases outside the gene matches. CDR3 bases: TGCAGTGCTACCAGACCCCTAATCTGGACAGGGCAAACACTGAACACTGAAGCTTTCTTT. It yields the protein CSATRPLIWTGQTLNTEAFF.

V is TRBV30 and J is TRBJ2-1, with TRBD2 identical over 11 bases. CDR1 is GTSNPN and CDR2 is SVGIG in the germline V gene (reference sequence). The CDR3 totals 17 residues. The J segment lost 2 bases and the V segment lost 8 bases, leaving 14 bases of the junction unmatched. The CDR3 loop is CAVSYVSSGRPYNEQFF. The CDR3 region has the DNA TGTGCCGTTTCATACGTTTCTAGCGGGAGGCCCTACAATGAGCAGTTCTTC.

The V call is TRBV5-4, the J call TRBJ2-7; TRBD2 matches 8 bases. Germline loops: CDR1 SGHNT, CDR2 YYREEE (reference sequence). Trimming at V came to 1 base and at J to 1 base, leaving 7 bases not matched to a gene. This CDR3 is 16 amino acids long. CDR3 loop: CASSLPGAGGSYEQYF. CDR3 coding DNA: TGTGCCAGCAGCTTGCCCGGGGCGGGAGGTTCCTACGAGCAGTACTTC.

This clonotype appeared a few times. The chain carries TRBV27 and TRBJ1-1, with a possible D match to TRBD1 (6 bases). CDR3 length: 14 amino acids. Germline V gives CDR1 MNHEY, CDR2 SMNVEV (reference sequence). V lost 6 bases and J lost 7, with 18 bases in between. As DNA, the CDR3 is TGTGCCAGCAGAGCCCGACCCGAGACAGGTGAAGCTTTCTTT. Translation: CASRARPETGEAFF.

This clonotype was detected a few times. J is TRBJ1-2 and V is TRBV20-1; tentative D call: TRBD1 (5 bases). Germline-derived CDR1 and CDR2 are DFQATT and SNEGSKA (reference sequence). The CDR3 length is 14 residues. V was shortened by 0 bases and J by 8 bases, with 16 bases between the two germline ends. The CDR3 DNA is TGCAGTGCTAGAGATGGATTGGGGGAAGGAGGCTACACCTTC. Translated: CSARDGLGEGGYTF.

The CDR3 DNA sequence: TGCAGTGCAGTGAAGGGAGGGGCAGATACGCAGTATTTT. This encodes CSAVKGGADTQYF. The chain combines TRBV20-1 with TRBJ2-3; the match to TRBD2 covers 7 bases. Trimming removed 6 bases from V and 4 bases from J; junction bases left unmatched: 7. The CDR3 length is 13 residues. CDR1 is DFQATT, CDR2 SNEGSKA, per germline (reference sequence).

This chain uses TRBV19 with TRBJ1-2; 7 bases map to TRBD1. CDR3 length: 15 amino acids. V shed 8 bases and J 2 bases; nucleotides not matched to a gene: 11. Germline loops: CDR1 LNHDA, CDR2 SQIVND (reference sequence). This chain's CDR3 is CASFTGEMTNYGYTF. Written as DNA, the CDR3 is TGTGCCAGTTTCACAGGGGAGATGACGAACTATGGCTACACCTTC.

The gene calls are TRBV6-5 and TRBJ1-1, with D tentatively TRBD1 (6 bases). V lost 4 bases and J lost 10, with 13 bases in between. This CDR3 contains 12 residues. In germline, CDR1 is MNHEY, CDR2 SVGAGI. CDR3 nucleotides: TGTGCCAGCAGTTTGCAGGGGAGGGCAGCTTTCTTT. Its translation: CASSLQGRAAFF.

This clonotype showed up just once. The chain recombines TRBV20-1 with TRBJ2-1; possibly TRBD2 for D (5 bases). V lost 2 bases and J 6 bases, leaving 20 bases between the germline ends. The CDR3 spans 16 residues. CDR1 and CDR2 (germline): DFQATT, SNEGSKA (reference sequence). CDR3 bases: TGCAGTGCTAGACGCATGCTAGCTCGTTTCGGCAATGAGCAGTTCTTC. Its translation is CSARRMLARFGNEQFF.

V is TRBV7-9 and J is TRBJ1-5, with 7 bases fitting TRBD1. The CDR3 contains 14 residues. CDR1 and CDR2 (germline): SEHNR, FQNEAQ (reference sequence). Germline trimming cut 1 base from V and 9 bases from J; bases unmatched to any gene: 6. CDR3 in amino acids: CASSLEGAGGPQHF. The DNA of the CDR3 is TGTGCCAGCAGCTTAGAGGGGGCAGGTGGGCCCCAGCATTTT.

The sample holds a few counts of this clonotype. The chain is built from TRBV7-9 and TRBJ1-5, with D possibly matching TRBD1 (5 bases). V was clipped by 6 bases and J by 6 bases, with 15 bases between them. CDR3 length equals 14 residues. Germline V gives CDR1 SEHNR, CDR2 FQNEAQ (reference sequence). CDR3 sequence (DNA): TGTGCCAGCAGGGGGGACGGGTGGAGTCAGCCCCAGCATTTT. It encodes CASRGDGWSQPQHF.

This clonotype was observed a single time. This chain joins TRBV18 and TRBJ1-2; D is perhaps TRBD1 (5 bases). CDR3 length equals 15 residues. V was trimmed by 3 bases and J by 8 bases, leaving 19 bases between them. In germline, CDR1 is KGHSH, CDR2 LQKENI. CDR3: CASSPPRGREGGYTF. CDR3 bases: TGTGCCAGCTCACCCCCCCGAGGCAGGGAAGGAGGCTACACCTTC.

This clonotype occurred once. The chain carries TRBV28 and TRBJ1-5; a possible D gene is TRBD1 (5 bases). The CDR3 sequence is 13 residues long. Germline assignment: CDR1 MDHEN and CDR2 SYDVKM. Trimming cost V 6 bases and J 7 bases, with 13 bases left between them. DNA of the CDR3: TGTGCCAGCAGGCAGGGATTAGAACAGCCCCAGCATTTT. It is translated as CASRQGLEQPQHF.

The chain combines TRBV28 with TRBJ2-7; 8 nucleotides agree with TRBD1. This CDR3 is built from 14 residues. The germline gives CDR1 MDHEN, CDR2 SYDVKM. J was trimmed by 1 base and V by 3 bases; bases with no gene match: 2. As DNA, the CDR3 is TGTGCCAGCAGTTTTTGGGACAGGTCCTACGAGCAGTACTTC. Translated: CASSFWDRSYEQYF.

The chain employs TRBV5-1 and TRBJ1-6, with TRBD1 identical over 9 bases. The CDR3 runs 14 residues. V lost 4 bases, J lost 10 bases, and 6 bases stayed unmatched. Germline V lookup: CDR1 SGHRS, CDR2 YFSETQ. The CDR3 sequence is CASSLDRGESPLHF. In nucleotides, the CDR3 is TGCGCCAGCAGCCTCGACAGGGGGGAATCACCCCTCCACTTT. The full variable domain, in which reference TRBV5-1 and TRBJ1-6 provide the parts outside the CDR3, is KAGVTQTPRYLIKTRGQQVTLSCSPISGHRSVSWYQQTPGQGLQFLFEYFSETQRNKGNFPGRFSGRQFSNSRSEMNVSTLELGDSALYLCASSLDRGESPLHFGNGTRLTVT.

This clonotype was counted between two and nine times. This chain uses TRBV27 with TRBJ2-7; 9 positions agree with TRBD2. After removal of 4 bases from V and 4 bases from J, the junction contained 2 bases not matched to a gene. Germline V gives CDR1 MNHEY, CDR2 SMNVEV (reference sequence). There are 13 residues in the CDR3. The CDR3 loop is CASSYLAGYEQYF. CDR3 sequence (DNA): TGTGCCAGCAGTTACCTAGCGGGGTACGAGCAGTACTTC.